Described below is a single TCR beta chain sequence and its context. The target antigen is unknown. CDR3 length: 14 residues. CDR1 and CDR2 from the germline V gene are SGDLS and YYNGEE. V was trimmed by 2 bases and J by 2 bases, leaving 11 bases between them. The data belong to a study of CD8+ T cells in alopecia areata. Study observations and caveats: Normal skin's resident alphabeta T cells are also sequenced in scalp samples. Clonality was higher in lesional than normal scalp, especially in alopecia totalis/universalis.

CD4+ cells from several patients were sorted into CD25+CD127- cells. Punch biopsies of lesional scalp, plus peripheral blood, were taken from alopecia areata patients. It was cDNA, reverse transcribed from extracted RNA, that served as the sequencing template. Assay used: immunoSEQ multiplex PCR; TCRdb lists only in-frame clones, some missing. Among more than 12,000 clones listed, approximately 58% were seen once. What was sequenced was CD4+ Tregs sorted from blood. This clonotype was sampled from a human donor with alopecia areata. The J gene is TRBJ2-7, the V gene TRBV9; a weak D match, TRBD1 (6 bases). The CDR3 region has the DNA TGTGCCAGCAGCGTGGGGGCGACTACCTACGAGCAGTACTTC. This codes for CASSVGATTYEQYF.